The rows below give T cell receptor beta chains drawn from one sample of a study of cytomegalovirus exposure and HLA in healthy donors. Generated by immunoSEQ multiplex PCR, the TCRdb table keeps only in-frame clones and is missing some. Of some 98,000 clones in the sample, roughly 76% were seen once. The sample taken for sequencing was PBMCs. The source is a man aged 50 or older in good health and CMV-seronegative. Both conserved end residues are part of each CDR3. The order of the fields is D gene, J gene, V gene, CDR3 protein. A D gene is named only where the DNA matches it firmly.

d_gene: NA
j_gene: TRBJ1-3
v_gene: TRBV6-6
CDR3aa: CASMRDKVSGNTIYF

d_gene: NA
j_gene: TRBJ2-1
v_gene: TRBV20-1
CDR3aa: CSASQGGEQFF

d_gene: NA
j_gene: TRBJ2-3
v_gene: TRBV11-2
CDR3aa: CASSLLPGGDTQYF

d_gene: NA
j_gene: TRBJ2-5
v_gene: TRBV4-2
CDR3aa: CASSQGPIDETQYF

d_gene: NA
j_gene: TRBJ1-2
v_gene: TRBV7-9
CDR3aa: CASSLQTDYGYTF

d_gene: NA
j_gene: TRBJ1-1
v_gene: TRBV27
CDR3aa: CASSPAAAGNTEAFF

d_gene: NA
j_gene: TRBJ2-7
v_gene: TRBV29-1
CDR3aa: CSVGGVTYEQYF

d_gene: TRBD1
j_gene: TRBJ2-1
v_gene: TRBV29-1
CDR3aa: CSVAGTGRSYNEQFF

d_gene: NA
j_gene: TRBJ1-6
v_gene: TRBV7-2
CDR3aa: CASSLSFPVLHF

d_gene: NA
j_gene: TRBJ1-6
v_gene: TRBV5-4
CDR3aa: CASSFGDPARGSPLHF

d_gene: TRBD1
j_gene: TRBJ1-5
v_gene: TRBV19
CDR3aa: CASSDGQGAGVVHQPQHF

d_gene: NA
j_gene: TRBJ2-1
v_gene: TRBV11-2
CDR3aa: CASSLSPRQDYNEQFF

d_gene: TRBD2
j_gene: TRBJ2-5
v_gene: TRBV5-4
CDR3aa: CASSPGLAGGETQYF

d_gene: TRBD1
j_gene: TRBJ2-5
v_gene: TRBV6-1
CDR3aa: CASREPGQGRETQYF

d_gene: TRBD1
j_gene: TRBJ1-1
v_gene: TRBV11-2
CDR3aa: CASSQGVGGEAFF

d_gene: TRBD2
j_gene: TRBJ2-1
v_gene: TRBV10-3
CDR3aa: CAISAEAGVYNEQFF

d_gene: NA
j_gene: TRBJ2-1
v_gene: TRBV4-1
CDR3aa: CASSPTGSHEQFF

d_gene: TRBD1
j_gene: TRBJ1-5
v_gene: TRBV28
CDR3aa: CASKRQGALLGQPQHF

d_gene: NA
j_gene: TRBJ2-1
v_gene: TRBV2
CDR3aa: CASSELRVAAYNEQFF

d_gene: NA
j_gene: TRBJ1-1
v_gene: TRBV7-8
CDR3aa: CASSLAAYTEAFF